These T cell receptor beta chains were read from a single sample in a study of T cell repertoires in ileal Crohn's disease. The method was immunoSEQ multiplex PCR; TCRdb's version includes in-frame clones alone and lacks a portion of them. This table holds 7,000 to 7,500 clones, approximately 75% found once. The specimen was ileal tissue. The receptor set was obtained from an adult with Crohn's disease. CDR3s include the opening cysteine and the closing phenylalanine or tryptophan. The order of the fields is J gene, D gene, clone size, CDR3 length, V gene, CDR3 protein, CDR3 DNA. D genes are given only for firm matches. The size entry is marked missing in some rows and otherwise reads once, few, many or a size class.

>TRBJ1-2|-|-|16|TRBV11-2
CASSSGRAGPNYGYTF
TGTGCCAGCAGCTCCGGTAGGGCAGGGCCAAACTATGGCTACACCTTC
>TRBJ2-1|TRBD1|-|14|TRBV2
CASSRQGRDNEQFF
TGTGCCAGCAGCAGACAGGGAAGGGACAATGAGCAGTTCTTC
>TRBJ2-3|-|-|21|TRBV12-2
CASRPAFGLAGVLIGADTQYF
TGTGCAAGTCGTCCTGCATTCGGACTAGCGGGAGTCCTGATTGGCGCAGATACGCAGTATTTT
>TRBJ2-7|-|-|12|TRBV28
CASSLRRNEQYF
TGTGCCAGCAGTTTAAGACGGAACGAGCAGTACTTC
>TRBJ1-2|TRBD1|few|17|TRBV4-1
CASSQATGEGRNYGYTF
TGCGCCAGCAGCCAAGCGACAGGGGAGGGGAGGAACTATGGCTACACCTTC
>TRBJ1-1|-|-|12|TRBV7-8
CASSLNREKAFF
TGTGCCAGCAGCCTGAACAGGGAGAAAGCTTTCTTT
>TRBJ1-2|TRBD1|-|16|TRBV28
CASRTPGQGVNYGYTF
TGTGCCAGCAGGACACCGGGACAGGGGGTTAACTATGGCTACACCTTC
>TRBJ1-1|-|once|14|TRBV19
CASSIGTGVLEAFF
TGTGCCAGTAGTATAGGAACGGGCGTCCTGGAGGCTTTCTTT
>TRBJ2-2|-|-|12|TRBV19
CASNLNTGELFF
TGTGCCAGTAATCTGAACACCGGGGAGCTGTTTTTT
>TRBJ2-1|TRBD1|-|19|TRBV11-1
CASSTRRDRVAGWNNEQFF
TGTGCCAGCAGCACGCGACGGGACAGGGTCGCGGGTTGGAACAATGAGCAGTTCTTC
>TRBJ2-3|TRBD1|-|13|TRBV6-5
CASRDRGPDTQYF
TGTGCCAGCCGGGACAGGGGGCCGGATACGCAGTATTTT
>TRBJ1-1|-|once|16|TRBV6-6
CASVPPGAFSNTEAFF
TGTGCCAGTGTTCCTCCAGGGGCGTTTTCGAACACTGAAGCTTTCTTT
>TRBJ2-1|TRBD1|-|14|TRBV6-1
CASDPDRGRNEQFF
TGTGCCAGCGACCCGGACAGGGGGCGCAATGAGCAGTTCTTC
>TRBJ2-7|TRBD2|once|14|TRBV9
CASSATSGRYEQYF
TGTGCCAGCAGCGCAACTAGCGGGAGGTACGAGCAGTACTTC
>TRBJ2-1|-|-|17|TRBV9
CASSVTVRLEGYNEQFF
TGTGCCAGCAGCGTAACGGTTCGCTTGGAGGGCTACAATGAGCAGTTCTTC
>TRBJ2-2|-|large|13|TRBV6-1
CASSAYGTGELFF
TGTGCCAGCAGTGCCTACGGGACCGGGGAGCTGTTTTTT
>TRBJ2-1|TRBD1|few|15|TRBV2
CASSGGQGPYNEQFF
TGTGCCAGCAGTGGGGGACAGGGCCCCTACAATGAGCAGTTCTTC
>TRBJ2-1|-|once|14|TRBV7-3
CASSGGAVRNEQFF
TGTGCCAGCTCAGGGGGGGCGGTCCGCAATGAGCAGTTCTTC
>TRBJ2-3|TRBD2|once|16|TRBV6-6
CASSGTSGILTDTQYF
TGTGCCAGCAGTGGGACTAGCGGGATTCTCACAGATACGCAGTATTTT
>TRBJ2-3|-|-|18|TRBV4-3
CASSQDLGIGVDTDTQYF
TGCGCCAGCAGCCAAGATCTCGGGATAGGAGTTGACACAGATACGCAGTATTTT
>TRBJ1-2|TRBD1|-|15|TRBV30
CAWSVQDRAFYGYTF
TGTGCCTGGAGTGTACAAGACAGGGCTTTCTATGGCTACACCTTC
>TRBJ1-2|-|-|15|TRBV5-4
CASSDSMGRNYGYTF
TGTGCCAGCAGCGATTCTATGGGGAGGAACTATGGCTACACCTTC
>TRBJ1-1|-|-|13|TRBV5-1
CASSWTSNTEAFF
TGCGCCAGCAGCTGGACATCGAACACTGAAGCTTTCTTT
>TRBJ2-3|-|medium-sized|16|TRBV7-9
CASSQGGFRPTDTQYF
TGTGCCAGCAGCCAAGGTGGGTTTCGGCCCACAGATACGCAGTATTTT
>TRBJ2-2|-|-|15|TRBV18
CASSPPTVNTGELFF
TGTGCCAGCTCACCACCGACAGTGAACACCGGGGAGCTGTTTTTT
>TRBJ2-7|TRBD1|-|15|TRBV28
CASSSPGQNTYEQYF
TGTGCCAGCAGTTCCCCGGGACAGAATACCTACGAGCAGTACTTC
>TRBJ2-7|-|-|14|TRBV7-9
CASSFNGVGVEQYF
TGTGCCAGCAGCTTTAACGGGGTAGGGGTCGAGCAGTACTTC
>TRBJ2-1|TRBD2|-|16|TRBV5-4
CASSLEGRGGLGEQFF
TGTGCCAGCAGCTTGGAAGGGCGGGGGGGCCTAGGTGAGCAGTTCTTC
>TRBJ2-2|-|-|15|TRBV18
CASSQQPLNTGELFF
TGTGCCAGCTCACAGCAACCGCTGAACACCGGGGAGCTGTTTTTT
>TRBJ2-6|TRBD1|-|16|TRBV28
CASSWTGADGANVLTF
TGTGCCAGCAGTTGGACAGGGGCAGATGGGGCCAACGTCCTGACTTTC
>TRBJ2-3|-|-|16|TRBV7-6
CASSRPGAGAGDTQYF
TGTGCCAGCAGCCGCCCTGGGGCGGGGGCTGGAGATACGCAGTATTTT
>TRBJ2-5|-|once|11|TRBV30
CAWSPKETQYF
TGTGCCTGGAGCCCTAAAGAGACCCAGTACTTC
>TRBJ2-7|TRBD1|-|15|TRBV6-1
CASRLDRAPPYEQYF
TGTGCCAGCCGGTTGGACAGGGCCCCCCCCTACGAGCAGTACTTC
>TRBJ1-1|-|-|13|TRBV19
CASSSYMNTEAFF
TGTGCCAGTAGTAGTTACATGAACACTGAAGCTTTCTTT
>TRBJ1-1|-|few|12|TRBV9
CASSEGVGEAFF
TGTGCCAGCAGCGAGGGGGTAGGTGAAGCTTTCTTT
>TRBJ2-1|-|-|12|TRBV7-2
CASSLPADEQFF
TGTGCCAGCAGCTTACCCGCCGATGAGCAGTTCTTC
>TRBJ2-7|TRBD1|-|14|TRBV28
CASIRQGSAYEQYF
TGTGCCAGCATCCGACAGGGGAGCGCCTACGAGCAGTACTTC
>TRBJ2-7|-|few|14|TRBV28
CASSRTTGGGEQYF
TGTGCCAGCAGTCGAACCACCGGGGGAGGCGAGCAGTACTTC
>TRBJ2-2|-|-|15|TRBV6-5
CASSYGTPGAGELFF
TGTGCCAGCAGTTACGGGACCCCGGGCGCCGGGGAGCTGTTTTTT
>TRBJ1-2|TRBD1|-|17|TRBV7-9
CASSSPGQQLANYGYTF
TGTGCCAGCAGTTCCCCGGGACAGCAGTTAGCTAACTATGGCTACACCTTC
>TRBJ2-7|TRBD1|-|13|TRBV7-3
CASSLDRGVEQYF
TGTGCCAGCAGTCTCGACAGGGGCGTAGAGCAGTACTTC
>TRBJ2-6|-|once|15|TRBV6-5
CVSSQSPRGANVLTF
TGTGTCAGCAGCCAAAGCCCCAGAGGGGCCAACGTCCTGACTTTC
>TRBJ1-5|-|-|15|TRBV28
CASTGQTYSNQPQHF
TGTGCCAGCACGGGGCAGACTTATAGCAATCAGCCCCAGCATTTT
>TRBJ1-1|TRBD1|-|15|TRBV28
CASSPQGQGLRVAFF
TGTGCCAGCAGTCCCCAGGGACAGGGGTTGAGGGTAGCTTTCTTT
>TRBJ2-7|TRBD1|-|17|TRBV5-8
CASSPLAHRGRTYEQYF
TGTGCCAGCAGCCCCCTTGCTCACAGGGGCCGGACCTACGAGCAGTACTTC
>TRBJ2-1|-|-|14|TRBV18
CASSPMLEGVEQFF
TGTGCCAGCTCCCCTATGCTAGAGGGGGTTGAGCAGTTCTTC
>TRBJ1-1|-|once|13|TRBV18
CASSPTLNTEAFF
TGTGCCAGCTCCCCGACTTTGAACACTGAAGCTTTCTTT
>TRBJ2-3|TRBD1|-|18|TRBV9
CASSVATSTGVLTDTQYF
TGTGCCAGCAGCGTAGCGACAAGTACAGGGGTACTCACAGATACGCAGTATTTT
>TRBJ1-2|TRBD1|few|15|TRBV7-2
CASSLRQGAHYGYTF
TGTGCCAGCAGCTTGAGACAGGGGGCTCACTATGGCTACACCTTC
>TRBJ2-1|-|-|15|TRBV7-8
CASSPHGMSYNEQFF
TGTGCCAGCAGCCCCCACGGGATGTCCTACAATGAGCAGTTCTTC
>TRBJ1-3|-|-|14|TRBV7-9
CASSSSISGNTIYF
TGTGCCAGCAGCTCGTCTATCTCTGGAAACACCATATATTTT
>TRBJ1-1|-|medium-sized|11|TRBV2
CARRENTEAFF
TGTGCCAGGAGGGAAAACACTGAAGCTTTCTTT
>TRBJ1-5|-|-|13|TRBV28
CASGGVLSQPQHF
TGTGCCAGCGGTGGGGTTCTATCCCAGCCCCAGCATTTT
>TRBJ2-7|-|-|15|TRBV4-1
CASSQGGSISYEQYF
TGCGCCAGCAGCCAAGGGGGGTCGATCTCCTACGAGCAGTACTTC
>TRBJ1-2|TRBD1|-|16|TRBV28
CASRTSGGAFGYGYTF
TGTGCCAGCAGAACCTCAGGGGGCGCCTTCGGCTATGGCTACACCTTC
>TRBJ2-1|-|few|15|TRBV9
CASSVGGGAINEQFF
TGTGCCAGCAGCGTAGGAGGGGGGGCAATAAATGAGCAGTTCTTC
>TRBJ2-4|-|-|15|TRBV6-1
CASSDRGLAKNIQYF
TGTGCCAGCAGTGATAGGGGGTTAGCCAAAAACATTCAGTACTTC